This T cell receptor (beta chain) was observed in a study of immune evolution from preneoplasia to lung adenocarcinoma. Study observations and caveats: Later-stage lesions seemingly showed higher T cell density and diversity than normal lung.

Note on this clone: Its antigen is currently unknown.

V lost 8 bases to trimming and J lost 6 bases; unmatched junction nucleotides: 7. The CDR3 sequence is 13 residues long. Germline V gene sequence: CDR1 SGHAT, CDR2 FQNNGV. The data were produced by immunoSEQ multiplex PCR, yet TCRdb's version contains in-frame clones alone and is incomplete. Here the sample spans about 5,000 clones, about four fifths being singletons. The specimen was FFPE lung adenocarcinoma in situ tissue. The TCR sequence derives from a person in their 70s with lung adenocarcinoma. V and J are TRBV11-2 and TRBJ1-5, with 7 bases matching TRBD1. The CDR3 bases are TGTGCCAGCGCGACAGGGTCAACTCAGCCCCAGCATTTT. It is translated as CASATGSTQPQHF.